The 32 T cell receptor beta chains below come from one sample, sequenced in a study of T cell responses to AZD1222 COVID-19 vaccine. Here immunoSEQ multiplex PCR was the method, and the copy in TCRdb shows in-frame clones only, minus some. The profile covers over 45,000 clones, with around 90% appearing a single time and 1.5% to 2.5% taken by the ten largest. Source: peripheral blood, taken on day 0 of AZD1222 vaccination. The receptor set was obtained from an adult in good health.

The V call is TRBV7-9, the J call TRBJ1-1; TRBD1 might be the D (6 bases). The CDR3 extends over 14 amino acids. With 5 bases removed from V and 4 bases from J, the gap between germline ends came to 14 bases. Germline loops: CDR1 SEHNR, CDR2 FQNEAQ (reference sequence). This CDR3 reads CASSPQQGSTEAFF. DNA for the CDR3: TGTGCCAGCAGCCCCCAGCAGGGGAGCACTGAAGCTTTCTTT.

The chain employs TRBV19 and TRBJ1-1, with D unclear. The CDR3 has 12 residues. With 3 bases removed from V and 7 bases from J, the gap between germline ends came to 9 bases. Germline CDR1 is LNHDA and CDR2 is SQIVND (reference sequence). The CDR3 DNA sequence: TGTGCCAGTAGTATGTCACGGAGTGAAGCTTTCTTT. This encodes CASSMSRSEAFF.

The J gene is TRBJ1-5, the V gene TRBV19, with a possible D match to TRBD1 (5 bases). V was trimmed by 3 bases and J by 0 bases, leaving 12 bases between them. CDR1 is LNHDA and CDR2 is SQIVND in the germline V gene (reference sequence). The length of the CDR3 is 16 residues. CDR3 region: CASSIPRQNSNQPQHF. CDR3 nucleotides: TGTGCCAGTAGTATCCCCAGACAGAATAGCAATCAGCCCCAGCATTTT.

The V gene is TRBV7-2, the J gene TRBJ2-1, with D uncertain. This CDR3 has 14 residues. Germline CDR1 is SGHTA and CDR2 is FQGNSA. V was cut by 1 base and J by 4 bases, with 8 bases left in between. In DNA form, the CDR3 reads TGTGCCAGCAGCTTAGAACGGCAATACAATGAGCAGTTCTTC. This encodes CASSLERQYNEQFF.

The chain has TRBV19 and TRBJ2-5; TRBD2 might be the D (6 bases). The CDR3 covers 16 residues. CDR1 and CDR2 (germline): LNHDA, SQIVND (reference sequence). Trimming took 3 bases from V and 5 from J, leaving 19 bases between them. The CDR3 DNA follows: TGTGCCAGTAGTATGAGGTTTACTAGCCGTTTCGAGACCCAGTACTTC. Translated: CASSMRFTSRFETQYF.

The J gene is TRBJ1-2, the V gene TRBV4-1; a possible D gene is TRBD1 (6 bases). CDR3 size: 13 residues. V gave up 4 bases and J gave up 3 bases, with 9 bases separating them. Germline values: CDR1 MGHRA, CDR2 YSYEKL. CDR3 nucleotide sequence: TGCGCCAGCAGCCTTTCAGGGGACTATGGCTACACCTTC. Translating it yields CASSLSGDYGYTF.

The CDR3 nucleotides read TGTGCCAGCAGTCAGCAAGGGGGGTATGGCTACACCTTC. Its translation is CASSQQGGYGYTF. V and J are TRBV6-5 and TRBJ1-2, with a weak D call TRBD1 (6 bases). The ends were cut back, 5 bases at V and 5 bases at J, with 12 bases in the middle. The length of the CDR3 is 13 residues. Germline V lookup: CDR1 MNHEY, CDR2 SVGAGI.

The rearrangement joins TRBV2 to TRBJ2-7; 8 bases are shared with TRBD2. The germline V gene encodes CDR1 SNHLY and CDR2 FYNNEI. The CDR3 is 12 residues long. J gave up 5 bases and V 6 bases, and 3 bases lay outside the gene matches. The CDR3 bases are TGTGCCAGCAGCGGACTAGCTCACGAGCAGTACTTC. Protein product: CASSGLAHEQYF.

The V gene is TRBV5-1, the J gene TRBJ1-2; 9 positions match TRBD1. CDR1 and CDR2 from the germline V gene are SGHRS and YFSETQ. V shed 2 bases, J shed 6 bases, and the junction held 5 bases outside the gene matches. The CDR3 extends over 14 amino acids. The CDR3 spells CASSFGQGMDGYTF. The CDR3 DNA follows: TGCGCCAGCAGCTTTGGACAGGGGATGGATGGCTACACCTTC.

This clone came up once. The V gene is TRBV19, the J gene TRBJ2-1; 8 nucleotides line up with TRBD2. There are 13 residues in the CDR3. Germline-derived CDR1 and CDR2 are LNHDA and SQIVND (reference sequence). V lost 6 bases to trimming and J lost 5 bases; unmatched junction nucleotides: 3. CDR3 sequence: CASRTSENNEQFF. CDR3 in DNA: TGTGCCAGTAGGACTAGCGAAAACAATGAGCAGTTCTTC.

The chain carries TRBV5-5 and TRBJ2-2, with TRBD2 as a possible D gene (6 bases). CDR1 is SGHKS, CDR2 YYEKEE, per germline (reference sequence). The CDR3 loop spans 17 amino acids. Trimming took off 4 bases at V and 2 bases at J, with 18 bases between the two ends. This chain's CDR3 is CASSTTSLSTNTGELFF. The CDR3 DNA sequence: TGTGCCAGCAGCACTACTAGCTTATCAACAAACACCGGGGAGCTGTTTTTT.

This clone was observed a few times. The genes are TRBV7-9 and TRBJ1-4; 9 bases fit TRBD1. V shed 8 bases and J 7 bases; nucleotides not matched to a gene: 8. The V gene's germline CDR1 is SEHNR and CDR2 FQNEAQ (reference sequence). This CDR3 comprises 14 residues. The CDR3 bases are TGTGCCAGCTCGACCGACAGGGGGTTTGAAAAACTGTTTTTT. Its protein product is CASSTDRGFEKLFF.

The V gene is TRBV5-4, the J gene TRBJ1-1, with 8 bases lining up with TRBD1. From germline, CDR1 is SGHNT and CDR2 YYREEE (reference sequence). The trim removed 2 bases at V and 1 base at J, leaving 4 bases unmatched. This CDR3 is 15 amino acids long. DNA of the CDR3: TGTGCCAGCAGCTTCCAGCAGGGGGCGAACACTGAAGCTTTCTTT. Its protein product is CASSFQQGANTEAFF.

V gene TRBV5-1 combines with J gene TRBJ2-1, with TRBD1 matching over 7 bases. The germline V gene encodes CDR1 SGHRS and CDR2 YFSETQ. V shed 4 bases, J shed 10 bases, and the junction held 8 bases outside the gene matches. The CDR3 has 13 amino acids. This CDR3 is CASSDRDRGEQFF. The CDR3, as DNA: TGCGCCAGCAGCGATCGGGACAGAGGGGAGCAGTTCTTC.

This chain connects TRBV7-9 to TRBJ1-5, with D hard to call. Trimming shortened V by 2 bases and J by 4 bases, and 6 bases separated the two germline ends. The CDR3 is 13 residues long. Germline values: CDR1 SEHNR, CDR2 FQNEAQ (reference sequence). The CDR3: CASSLMGNQPQHF. Written as DNA, the CDR3 is TGTGCCAGCAGCTTAATGGGAAATCAGCCCCAGCATTTT. The whole variable domain, filled in from reference TRBV7-9 and TRBJ1-5, reads DTGVSQNPRHKITKRGQNVTFRCDPISEHNRLYWYRQTLGQGPEFLTYFQNEAQLEKSRLLSDRFSAERPKGSFSTLEIQRTEQGDSAMYLCASSLMGNQPQHFGDGTRLSIL.

The chain couples TRBV19 to TRBJ2-6, with 7 nucleotides matching TRBD2. The germline CDR1 and CDR2 sequences are LNHDA and SQIVND (reference sequence). The CDR3 consists of 18 residues. V lost 3 bases to trimming and J lost 0 bases; unmatched junction nucleotides: 8. CDR3 DNA: TGTGCCAGTAGTATCCCCGCCGGGACTACCTCTGGGGCCAACGTCCTGACTTTC. This translates into CASSIPAGTTSGANVLTF.

This chain uses TRBV24-1 with TRBJ2-1; D is unclear. This CDR3 is 16 amino acids long. V was shortened by 2 bases and J by 4 bases, with 14 bases between the two germline ends. CDR1 and CDR2 from the germline V gene are KGHDR and SFDVKD. Written as DNA, the CDR3 is TGTGCCACCAGTGATTCCGGACCGACGCTATACAATGAGCAGTTCTTC. Its translation is CATSDSGPTLYNEQFF.

The V and J genes are TRBV5-1 and TRBJ2-7, with a tentative D call TRBD2 (5 bases). There are 15 residues in the CDR3. Germline loops: CDR1 SGHRS, CDR2 YFSETQ. Trimming removed 4 bases from V and 0 bases from J, with 14 bases in between. In DNA, the CDR3 is TGCGCCAGCAGCACTGGAGGTGGGAGCTCCTACGAGCAGTACTTC. It codes for CASSTGGGSSYEQYF.

This clone was detected once. The rearrangement links TRBV28 to TRBJ1-2; 7 nucleotides align to TRBD1. Germline-derived CDR1 and CDR2 are MDHEN and SYDVKM. This CDR3 contains 15 residues. The ends lost 5 bases at V and 2 bases at J; junction bases unmatched: 8. CDR3 coding DNA: TGTGCCAGCAGTCACCGCCGGGACAGAAACTATGGCTACACCTTC. Encoded protein: CASSHRRDRNYGYTF.

The chain carries TRBV19 and TRBJ2-6, with D tentatively TRBD1 (6 bases). Trimming took off 5 bases at V and 2 bases at J, with 10 bases between the two ends. Germline V lookup: CDR1 LNHDA, CDR2 SQIVND (reference sequence). The length of the CDR3 is 15 residues. Written as DNA, the CDR3 is TGTGCCAGTAGTCCCGGGACACCTGGGGCCAACGTCCTGACTTTC. Translation: CASSPGTPGANVLTF.

The genes are TRBV6-5 and TRBJ2-5; possibly TRBD1 or TRBD2 for D (6 bases each). V was clipped by 6 bases and J by 1 base, with 12 bases between them. The CDR3 runs to 14 residues. Germline values: CDR1 MNHEY, CDR2 SVGAGI. The CDR3 nucleotides are TGTGCCAGCAGGGAGGGGGAGATCCAAGAGACCCAGTACTTC. It is translated as CASREGEIQETQYF.

The chain employs TRBV6-1 and TRBJ2-1, with D possibly matching TRBD2 (5 bases). Between the trimmed V and J ends, which lost 0 bases and 9 bases, there was a span of 15 bases. CDR1 is MNHNS, CDR2 SASEGT, per germline. The CDR3 extends over 15 amino acids. CDR3 region: CASSEASASRAEQFF. The CDR3 DNA sequence: TGTGCCAGCAGTGAAGCTAGCGCGAGCCGGGCTGAGCAGTTCTTC.

Details on this clone: The identical CDR3 is also encoded by other nucleotide sequences in the sample. The V gene is TRBV13, the J gene TRBJ1-1; no clear D gene. The V end was cut by 3 bases, the J end by 4 bases, with 12 bases between. The CDR3 is 14 amino acids. In germline, CDR1 is PRHDT, CDR2 FYEKMQ (reference sequence). This chain's CDR3 is CASSFGDYGTEAFF. For the CDR3, the DNA is TGTGCCAGCAGCTTCGGTGACTATGGCACTGAAGCTTTCTTT.

The J gene is TRBJ2-1, the V gene TRBV11-2; D remains ambiguous. Germline-derived CDR1 and CDR2 are SGHAT and FQNNGV. V shed 0 bases and J shed 7 bases, with 10 bases lying between them. This CDR3 is built from 14 residues. The CDR3 region is CASSLDPGANEQFF. The CDR3 bases are TGTGCCAGCAGCTTAGATCCCGGTGCAAATGAGCAGTTCTTC.

This chain connects TRBV12-3 or TRBV12-4 to TRBJ1-2, with D perhaps TRBD1 (6 bases). This CDR3 is 12 amino acids long. V was clipped by 6 bases and J by 8 bases, with 13 bases between them. Written as DNA, the CDR3 is TGTGCCAGCAGGGGGGGCGGATACGGCTACACCTTC. Translation: CASRGGGYGYTF.

The chain recombines TRBV2 with TRBJ1-4; D gene unclear. V lost 3 bases to trimming and J lost 0 bases, with 5 bases between them. Germline V CDR1 and CDR2: SNHLY, FYNNEI. There are 14 residues in the CDR3. The CDR3: CASSDRATNEKLFF. The CDR3 bases are TGTGCCAGCAGTGACAGAGCAACTAATGAAAAACTGTTTTTT.

The chain couples TRBV3-1 (or the pseudogene TRBV3-2) to TRBJ1-1, with D possibly being TRBD1 (5 bases). Germline V gene lookup returns CDR1 LGHDT and CDR2 YNNKEL (reference sequence). The ends were cut back, 3 bases at V and 4 bases at J, with 12 bases in the middle. This CDR3 has 14 residues. In nucleotides, the CDR3 is TGTGCCAGCAGCCAGCAGGTTGGGGGCACTGAAGCTTTCTTT. Protein: CASSQQVGGTEAFF.

The rearrangement links TRBV15 to TRBJ2-7, with 9 nucleotides matching TRBD1. J was trimmed by 11 bases and V by 4 bases; bases with no gene match: 12. The CDR3 has 14 amino acids. Germline CDR1 and CDR2: LNHNV and YYDKDF (reference sequence). This CDR3 is CATSILKRDREKYF. CDR3 coding DNA: TGTGCCACCAGCATCCTCAAACGGGACAGGGAGAAGTACTTC. Full variable domain (rest looked up from reference TRBV15 and TRBJ2-7): DAMVIQNPRYQVTQFGKPVTLSCSQTLNHNVMYWYQQKSSQAPKLLFHYYDKDFNNEADTPDNFQSRRPNTSFCFLDIRSPGLGDTAMYLCATSILKRDREKYFGPGTRLTVT.

The rearrangement links TRBV27 to TRBJ2-2; 10 nucleotides match TRBD2. V dropped 6 bases and J dropped 6; count of bases not matched to a gene: 16. Germline V CDR1 and CDR2: MNHEY, SMNVEV (reference sequence). The CDR3 has 18 residues. CDR3 protein: CASSKGTSGISPAGELFF. For the CDR3, the DNA is TGTGCCAGCAGCAAAGGAACTAGCGGGATATCTCCCGCCGGGGAGCTGTTTTTT.

V and J are TRBV2 and TRBJ2-2; D tentatively reads TRBD1 or TRBD2 (5 bases each). The CDR3 is 16 residues long. V was cut by 5 bases and J by 5 bases, with 18 bases left in between. Germline lookup yields CDR1 SNHLY and CDR2 FYNNEI. The CDR3 here is CASSPVVGGRTGELFF. DNA for the CDR3: TGTGCCAGCAGTCCTGTTGTTGGGGGAAGAACCGGGGAGCTGTTTTTT.

Only a few counts were recorded for this clone. The chain combines TRBV29-1 with TRBJ1-1, with TRBD1 matching 10 bases. This CDR3 contains 13 residues. The germline CDR1 and CDR2 sequences are SQVTM and ANQGSEA. Trimming removed 6 bases from V and 10 bases from J; junction bases left unmatched: 11. CDR3 nucleotides: TGCAGCGTCCCGCCATTGACAGGGGGCCCAGCTTTCTTT. It is translated as CSVPPLTGGPAFF.

The chain joins TRBV2 to TRBJ1-5, with a tentative D call TRBD1 (6 bases). Germline loops: CDR1 SNHLY, CDR2 FYNNEI. The CDR3 has 15 residues. V shed 6 bases and J shed 1 base, with 13 bases lying between them. CDR3 sequence reads: CASRDSAGSNQPQHF. CDR3 coding DNA: TGTGCCAGCAGGGACAGTGCTGGGAGCAATCAGCCCCAGCATTTT. Full variable domain (rest looked up from reference TRBV2 and TRBJ1-5): EPEVTQTPSHQVTQMGQEVILRCVPISNHLYFYWYRQILGQKVEFLVSFYNNEISEKSEIFDDQFSVERPDGSNFTLKIRSTKLEDSAMYFCASRDSAGSNQPQHFGDGTRLSIL.